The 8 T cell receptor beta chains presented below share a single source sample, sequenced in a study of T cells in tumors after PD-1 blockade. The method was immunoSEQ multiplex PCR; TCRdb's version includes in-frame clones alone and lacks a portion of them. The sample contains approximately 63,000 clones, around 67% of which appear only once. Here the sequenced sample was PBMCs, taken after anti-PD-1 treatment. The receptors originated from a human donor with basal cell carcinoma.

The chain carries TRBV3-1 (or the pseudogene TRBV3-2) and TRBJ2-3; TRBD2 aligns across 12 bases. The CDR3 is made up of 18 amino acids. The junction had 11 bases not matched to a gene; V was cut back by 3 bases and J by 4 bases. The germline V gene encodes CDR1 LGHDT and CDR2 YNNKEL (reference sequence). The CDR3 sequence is CASSQLPSGGAGPDTQYF. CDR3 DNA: TGTGCCAGCAGCCAGCTCCCTAGCGGGGGGGCAGGCCCAGATACGCAGTATTTT.

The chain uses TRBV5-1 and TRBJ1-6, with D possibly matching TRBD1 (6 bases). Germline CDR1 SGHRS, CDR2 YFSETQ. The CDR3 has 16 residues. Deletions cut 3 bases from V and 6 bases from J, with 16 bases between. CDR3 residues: CASSSGGPSGNSPLHF. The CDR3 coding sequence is TGCGCCAGCAGCTCGGGGGGGCCGTCGGGTAATTCACCCCTCCACTTT.

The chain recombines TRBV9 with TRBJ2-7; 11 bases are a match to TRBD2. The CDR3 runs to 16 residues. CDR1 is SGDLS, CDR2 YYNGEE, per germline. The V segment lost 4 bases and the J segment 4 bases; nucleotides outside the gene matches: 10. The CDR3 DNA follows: TGTGCCAGCAGCCCCGATAGCGGGGGGGCATCTTACGAGCAGTACTTC. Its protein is CASSPDSGGASYEQYF. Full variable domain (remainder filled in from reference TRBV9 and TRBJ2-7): DSGVTQTPKHLITATGQRVTLRCSPRSGDLSVYWYQQSLDQGLQFLIQYYNGEERAKGNILERFSAQQFPDLHSELNLSSLELGDSALYFCASSPDSGGASYEQYFGPGTRLTVT.

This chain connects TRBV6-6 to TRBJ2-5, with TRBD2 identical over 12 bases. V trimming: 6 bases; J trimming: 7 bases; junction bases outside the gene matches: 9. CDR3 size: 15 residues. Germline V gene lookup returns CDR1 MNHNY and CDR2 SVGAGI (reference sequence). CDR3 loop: CASSHLAGGRGTQYF. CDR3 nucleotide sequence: TGTGCCAGCAGCCATCTAGCGGGGGGGCGGGGGACCCAGTACTTC.

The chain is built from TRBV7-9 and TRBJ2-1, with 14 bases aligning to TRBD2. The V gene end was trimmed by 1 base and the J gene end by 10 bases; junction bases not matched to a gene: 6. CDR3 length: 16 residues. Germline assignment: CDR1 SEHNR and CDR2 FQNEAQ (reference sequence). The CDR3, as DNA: TGTGCCAGCAGCTTAGTAGGGACTAGCGGGGGTCGCGAGCAGTTCTTC. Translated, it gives CASSLVGTSGGREQFF.

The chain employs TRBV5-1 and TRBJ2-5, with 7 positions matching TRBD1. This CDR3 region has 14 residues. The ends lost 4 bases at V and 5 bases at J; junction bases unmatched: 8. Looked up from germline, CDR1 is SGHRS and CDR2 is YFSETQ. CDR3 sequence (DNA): TGCGCCAGCAGCGTACCAGGGGGTGCGGAGACCCAGTACTTC. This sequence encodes CASSVPGGAETQYF.

The CDR3 spells CASSVATGTQNIQYF. CDR3 coding DNA: TGTGCCAGCAGCGTAGCTACGGGTACCCAAAACATTCAGTACTTC. The chain carries TRBV9 and TRBJ2-4; D call uncertain. Germline CDR1 and CDR2: SGDLS and YYNGEE. This CDR3 spans 15 amino acids. The ends were cut back, 0 bases at V and 5 bases at J, with 12 bases in the middle.

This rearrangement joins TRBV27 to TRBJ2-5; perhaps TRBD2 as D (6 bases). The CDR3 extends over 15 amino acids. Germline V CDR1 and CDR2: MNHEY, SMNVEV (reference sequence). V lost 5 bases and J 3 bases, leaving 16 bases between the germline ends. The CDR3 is CASSRTRRVKETQYF. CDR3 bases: TGTGCCAGCAGTCGGACCCGGAGGGTAAAAGAGACCCAGTACTTC.